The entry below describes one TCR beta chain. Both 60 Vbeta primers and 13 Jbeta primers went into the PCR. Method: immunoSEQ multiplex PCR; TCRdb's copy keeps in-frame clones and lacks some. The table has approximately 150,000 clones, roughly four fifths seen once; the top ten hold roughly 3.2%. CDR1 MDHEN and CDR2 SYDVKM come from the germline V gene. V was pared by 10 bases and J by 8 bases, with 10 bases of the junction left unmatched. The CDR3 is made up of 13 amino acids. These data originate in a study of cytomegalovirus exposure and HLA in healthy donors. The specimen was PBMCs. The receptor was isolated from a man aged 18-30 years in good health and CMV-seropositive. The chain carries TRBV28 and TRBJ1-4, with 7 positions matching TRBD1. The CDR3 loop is CATTTGMVEKLFF. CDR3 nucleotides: TGTGCCACTACGACAGGGATGGTAGAAAAACTGTTTTTT. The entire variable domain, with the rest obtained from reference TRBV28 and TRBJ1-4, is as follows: DVKVTQSSRYLVKRTGEKVFLECVQDMDHENMFWYRQDPGLGLRLIYFSYDVKMKEKGDIPEGYSVSREKKERFSLILESASTNQTSMYLCATTTGMVEKLFFGSGTQLSVL.